This TCR beta chain is from a study of shared clonotypes between healthy human individuals. Genomic DNA per cell subset filled all wells of several immunoSEQ plates. Some clones are missing from TCRdb's copy, which holds only in-frame ones; the method was immunoSEQ multiplex PCR. Among millions of clones, about 95% were seen once, and the ten largest hold approximately 1.2%. CD45RO-negative cells were positively selected for CCR7, leaving out terminally differentiated effector memory CD45RA+ cells. The length of the CDR3 is 15 residues. CDR1 is MGHRA, CDR2 YSYEKL, per germline. The V end lost 2 bases, the J end lost 2 bases, and 13 bases lay between the germline ends.

The receptor comes from a man aged 18 to 30 in good health. The J gene is TRBJ2-7, the V gene TRBV4-1; D perhaps matches TRBD2 (5 bases). Sequenced: naive CD8+ T cells sorted from blood. This chain's CDR3 is CASSQSAGLPYEQYF. Here the CDR3 DNA reads TGCGCCAGCAGCCAATCAGCCGGACTGCCCTACGAGCAGTACTTC.